This entry is about one TCR beta chain. This clone is a singleton in its sample. This receptor's antigen is unknown. Within one base of it there is no much larger clone, and no base qualities were kept. Trimming takes 2 bases from V and 6 bases from J, and the germline ends sit 14 bases apart. The CDR3, from cysteine to phenylalanine, totals 14 residues. Only the CDR3 DNA is retained, 42 bases long and in frame from the first base. CDR1 and CDR2 are read off the germline V gene as ENHRY and SYGVKD. The immunoSEQ kit was used, according to the manufacturer's recommendations, to generate TCR beta libraries from genomic DNA. For library preparation, a first multiplex PCR was performed with proprietary primers, followed by a second PCR in which unique barcodes were added, and bead cleanups were performed after each round. A positive control reaction and a negative control reaction, both provided in the kit, were run with every batch of samples. The final libraries were assessed on an Agilent 4200 TapeStation D1000 ScreenTape, pooled by volume, and quantified by qPCR. Sequencing ran on an Illumina NextSeq500 with a MidOutput 150-cycle cartridge, using 156 Read1 and 15 Index1 cycles with kit custom primers. The pooled library was loaded at approximately 0.92 pM with about 21% PhiX control spiked in. Per the source publication's procedure: The vendor-processed data were analyzed in R, and a clonotype was defined as all T cells that share the same CDR3 nucleotide sequence. In the clone abundance analyses, frequencies in each sample were normalized to that sample's 10,000 most abundant clones. Public T cell clones, averaging fewer than five per sample, were removed before analysis. An abundance difference of at least 32-fold between compartments was the criterion for calling clonotypes tumor-enriched or baseline blood-enriched. A beta-binomial differential abundance model was used to identify clonotypes that were expanded or contracted between blood time points. The Baroni-Urbani and Buser coefficient was used to measure tumor-blood repertoire similarity, and groups were compared with two-tailed Wilcoxon tests in R. Here the immuneACCESS table is served through TCRdb, limited to in-frame sequences with V and J called. Missing clones are a known gap in these copies; in checked studies unresolved V genes cover under half, and the rest lacks a known reason. The V and J calls and clone size were taken over from that table, and D and trimming were inferred from the DNA. The sample table shows some 150,000 clones, and approximately 87% are seen once. The top ten constitute under 25% of the sample.

Read against the paper, the sample's time point label means: baseline pretreatment blood. In light of the paper, this sample's treatment or condition label describes: 15 Gy SBRT to primary tumor, nephrectomy 4 weeks later. To track tumor-enriched clonotypes, serial peripheral blood was sampled from radiation-treated patients at baseline and at 2 weeks and 4 weeks after SBRT. All patients had renal cell carcinoma with clear cell pathology. The QIAamp DNA Blood Mini Kit (Qiagen) was used to prepare genomic DNA for TCR sequencing. Samples were included in the analyses only if all quality control checks were passed. This sample is part of a study of radiation and T cells in renal cell carcinoma (dated by TCRdb to about 2020). At the level of the whole study: The samples were drawn from a clinical trial, where primary renal cell carcinomas were treated with 15 Gy of stereotactic body radiation therapy and then removed by nephrectomy 4 weeks afterward. TCR beta sequencing covered some 55 samples in total, comprising approximately 26 tumors and around 27 peripheral blood samples. Across all 55 or so samples, several million unique CDR3 nucleotide sequences encoding 2.5 million to 3 million unique CDR3 amino acid sequences were identified. Study-wide conclusions, independent of this receptor: Tracking of blood repertoire dynamics stopped at more than three weeks after treatment, with no follow-up past that point. Because the trial had a single-armed design, the trial could not examine how radiation dose or scheduling affected the TCR repertoire. Top tumor clonotypes rose in blood from baseline to 2 weeks post-radiation, then contracted by 4 weeks, suggesting transient expansion of tumor-resident clones. No pretreatment tumor biopsies were available, so the baseline intratumoral presence of clonotypes could not be determined.

Rearrangement joined TRBV10-3 to TRBJ2-7; TRBD1 is perhaps the D gene, given 5 matching bases. The clonotype originates from a woman between 45 and 60 years old with renal cell carcinoma. The material was blood, obtained from a patient whose treatment included radiotherapy and nephrectomy. This receptor has the CDR3 CAISEGAGMSEQYF. The DNA reads as follows: TGTGCCATCAGTGAGGGGGCAGGGATGAGCGAGCAGTACTTC.